A single T cell receptor beta chain is shown here with its context. Other DNA sequences in the same sample also yield this CDR3. These data belong to a study of blood T cell repertoires in COVID-19. Study-level information: From the United States, Italy and Spain came samples of acute and convalescent COVID-19. T cells, B-cell-depleted T cells, or PBMCs provided the cDNA or gDNA that served as material.

How the authors handled the data: By means of reference gene primer amplification, nucleated cell counts were estimated. Measured with immunoSEQ multiplex PCR; TCRdb has only the in-frame clones, and not every one. V and J calls and clone size are given by that table; D and trimming were obtained from the DNA. The repertoire holds some 180,000 clones, with 84% as singletons. Seattle patient enrollment occurred during active infection, with longitudinal follow-up thereafter. Trimming removed 0 bases at V and 6 bases at J, with 8 bases between. CDR1 is SGHDN, CDR2 FVKESK, per germline. The CDR3 has 14 amino acids.

The chain couples TRBV14 to TRBJ2-2; no reliable D call. Sequences were obtained from peripheral blood. The origin of this receptor is a woman of 80 years or more with COVID-19, enrolled during active disease. This CDR3 is CASSQDLVAGELFF. CDR3 nucleotides: TGTGCCAGCAGCCAAGATTTAGTGGCCGGGGAGCTGTTTTTT.